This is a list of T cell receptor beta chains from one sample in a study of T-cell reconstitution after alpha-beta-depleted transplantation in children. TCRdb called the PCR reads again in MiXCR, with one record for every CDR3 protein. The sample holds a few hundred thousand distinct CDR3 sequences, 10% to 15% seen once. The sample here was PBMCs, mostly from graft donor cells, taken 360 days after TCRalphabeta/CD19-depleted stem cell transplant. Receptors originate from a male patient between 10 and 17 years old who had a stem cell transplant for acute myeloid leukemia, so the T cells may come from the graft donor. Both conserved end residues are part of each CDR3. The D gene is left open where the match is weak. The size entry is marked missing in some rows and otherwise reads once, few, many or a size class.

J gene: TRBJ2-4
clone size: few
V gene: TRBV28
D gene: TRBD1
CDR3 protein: CASSLEGASNIQYF
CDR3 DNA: TGTGCCAGCAGTTTAGAGGGGGCGAGTAACATTCAGTACTTC

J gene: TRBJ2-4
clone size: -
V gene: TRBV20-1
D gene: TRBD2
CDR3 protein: CSASRPLAGPLAKNIQYF
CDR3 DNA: TGCAGTGCTAGTCGCCCCCTAGCGGGACCCCTAGCCAAAAACATTCAGTACTTC

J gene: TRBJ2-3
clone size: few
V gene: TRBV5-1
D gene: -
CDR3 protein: CASSLVSGDWDTQYF
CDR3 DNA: TGCGCCAGCAGCTTGGTTTCTGGAGATTGGGATACGCAGTATTTT

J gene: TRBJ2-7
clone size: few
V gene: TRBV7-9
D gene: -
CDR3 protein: CASSSYDRFFYEQYF
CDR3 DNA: TGTGCCAGCAGCTCTTACGACAGGTTCTTCTACGAGCAGTACTTC

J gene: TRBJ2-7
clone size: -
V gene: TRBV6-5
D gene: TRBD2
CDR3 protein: CASSNPGLSGRTYEQYF
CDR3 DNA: TGTGCCAGCAGTAACCCCGGCCTTAGCGGGAGAACATACGAGCAGTACTTC

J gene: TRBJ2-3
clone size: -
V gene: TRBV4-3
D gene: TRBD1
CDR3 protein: CASSLKQGAPRTDTQYF
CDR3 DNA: TGCGCCAGCAGCCTGAAACAGGGGGCCCCCCGCACAGATACGCAGTATTTT

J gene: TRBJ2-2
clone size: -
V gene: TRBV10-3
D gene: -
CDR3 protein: CAISDGVKGTGELFF
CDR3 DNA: TGTGCCATCAGTGACGGGGTAAAGGGCACCGGGGAGCTGTTTTTT

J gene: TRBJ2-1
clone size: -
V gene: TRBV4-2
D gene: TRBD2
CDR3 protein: CASSQDTSGASSYNEQFF
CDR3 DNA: TGTGCCAGCAGCCAAGATACTAGCGGGGCCAGCTCCTACAATGAGCAGTTCTTC

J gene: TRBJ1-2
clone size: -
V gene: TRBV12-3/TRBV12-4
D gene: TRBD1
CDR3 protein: CASSMTGDAWGYTF
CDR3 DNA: TGTGCCAGCAGCATGACAGGGGATGCCTGGGGCTACACCTTC

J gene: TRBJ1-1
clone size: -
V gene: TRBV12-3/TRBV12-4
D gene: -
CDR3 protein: CASKIDLNTEAFF
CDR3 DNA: TGTGCCAGCAAGATAGACTTGAACACTGAAGCTTTCTTT

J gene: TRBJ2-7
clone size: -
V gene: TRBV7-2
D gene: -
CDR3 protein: CASSPQTVKQYF
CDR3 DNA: TGTGCCAGCAGCCCCCAAACAGTCAAGCAGTACTTC

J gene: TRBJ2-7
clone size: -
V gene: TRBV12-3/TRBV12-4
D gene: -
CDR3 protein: CASRDRDSAYEQYF
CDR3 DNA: TGTGCCAGCAGGGATCGGGACTCCGCCTACGAGCAGTACTTC

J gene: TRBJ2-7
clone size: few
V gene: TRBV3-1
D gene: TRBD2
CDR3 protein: CASSQGPSGSYEQYF
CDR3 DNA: TGTGCCAGCAGCCAAGGTCCTAGCGGGTCCTACGAGCAGTACTTC

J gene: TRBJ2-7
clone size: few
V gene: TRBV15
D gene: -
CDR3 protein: CATSRLLWDPGEQYF
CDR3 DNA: TGTGCCACCAGCAGGCTACTTTGGGATCCGGGCGAGCAGTACTTC

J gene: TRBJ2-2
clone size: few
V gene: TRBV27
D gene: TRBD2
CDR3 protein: CASSLSRLAGGPGELFF
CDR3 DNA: TGTGCCAGCAGTTTATCTCGACTAGCGGGAGGTCCCGGGGAGCTGTTTTTT

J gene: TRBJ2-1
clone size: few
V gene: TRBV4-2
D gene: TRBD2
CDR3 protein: CASSQGPSGRTYNEQFF
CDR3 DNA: TGTGCCAGCAGCCAAGGACCCAGCGGGAGGACCTACAATGAGCAGTTCTTC

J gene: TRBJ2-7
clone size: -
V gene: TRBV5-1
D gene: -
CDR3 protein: CASSLSLPNYEQYF
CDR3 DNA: TGCGCCAGCAGCTTGAGCCTTCCAAACTACGAGCAGTACTTC

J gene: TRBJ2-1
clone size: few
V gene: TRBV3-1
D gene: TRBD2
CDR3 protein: CASSQDTAGSYNEQFF
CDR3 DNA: TGTGCCAGCAGCCAAGATACAGCGGGATCATACAATGAGCAGTTCTTC

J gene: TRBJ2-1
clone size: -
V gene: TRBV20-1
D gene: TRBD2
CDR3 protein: CSAPLPSGRLYNEQFF
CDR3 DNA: TGCAGTGCTCCTCTTCCTAGCGGGAGGCTCTACAATGAGCAGTTCTTC

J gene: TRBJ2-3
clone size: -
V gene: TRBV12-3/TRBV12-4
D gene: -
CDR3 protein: CASSLRSGVFWDTQYF
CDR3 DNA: TGTGCCAGCAGCCTTAGGTCGGGGGTATTTTGGGATACGCAGTATTTT

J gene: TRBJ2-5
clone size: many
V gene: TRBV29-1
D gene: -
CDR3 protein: CSVGGGGGQETQYF
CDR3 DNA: TGCAGCGTTGGAGGAGGGGGCGGCCAAGAGACCCAGTACTTC

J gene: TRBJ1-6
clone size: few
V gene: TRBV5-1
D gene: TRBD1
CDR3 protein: CASSPEGQISPLHF
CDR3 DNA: TGCGCCAGCAGCCCCGAGGGACAGATTTCACCCCTCCACTTT

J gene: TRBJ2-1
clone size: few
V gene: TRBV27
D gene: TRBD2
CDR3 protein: CASSLWTSGIGFYNEQFF
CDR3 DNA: TGTGCCAGCAGTCTATGGACTAGCGGGATTGGGTTTTACAATGAGCAGTTCTTC

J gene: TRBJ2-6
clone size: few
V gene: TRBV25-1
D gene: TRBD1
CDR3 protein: CASQQGGFSGANVLTF
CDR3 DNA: TGTGCCTCCCAACAGGGGGGCTTTTCTGGGGCCAACGTCCTGACTTTC

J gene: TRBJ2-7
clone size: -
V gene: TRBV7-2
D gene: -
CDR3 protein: CASSLAPRGEYEQYF
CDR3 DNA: TGTGCCAGCAGCTTAGCCCCTCGGGGTGAGTACGAGCAGTACTTC

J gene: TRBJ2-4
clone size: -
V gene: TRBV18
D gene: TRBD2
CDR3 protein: CASSPGSGTSGTYIAKNIQYF
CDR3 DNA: TGTGCCAGCTCACCAGGTTCCGGGACTAGCGGGACCTACATAGCCAAAAACATTCAGTACTTC

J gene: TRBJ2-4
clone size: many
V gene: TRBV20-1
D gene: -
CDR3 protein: CSARVVGALAKNIQYF
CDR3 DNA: TGCAGTGCTAGGGTCGTCGGGGCTCTAGCCAAAAACATTCAGTACTTC

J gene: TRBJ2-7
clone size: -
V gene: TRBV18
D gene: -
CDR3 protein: CASSPRQARLYEQYF
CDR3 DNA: TGTGCCAGCTCACCGCGACAGGCCCGGCTCTACGAGCAGTACTTC

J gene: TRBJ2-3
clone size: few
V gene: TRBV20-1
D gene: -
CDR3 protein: CSARVGTVSTDTQYF
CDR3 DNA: TGCAGTGCTAGAGTGGGCACAGTGTCCACAGATACGCAGTATTTT

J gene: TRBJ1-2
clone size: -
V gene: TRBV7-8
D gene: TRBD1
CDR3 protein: CASMTGGPNYGYTF
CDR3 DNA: TGTGCCAGCATGACAGGGGGCCCAAACTATGGCTACACCTTC

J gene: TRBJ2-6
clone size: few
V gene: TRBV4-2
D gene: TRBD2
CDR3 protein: CASSGRLADISGANVLTF
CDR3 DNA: TGTGCCAGCAGCGGACGACTAGCGGATATCTCTGGGGCCAACGTCCTGACTTTC

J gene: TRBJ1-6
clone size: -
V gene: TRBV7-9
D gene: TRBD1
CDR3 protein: CASSAGGGPPYNSPLHF
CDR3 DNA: TGTGCCAGCAGCGCCGGAGGGGGCCCGCCCTATAATTCACCCCTCCACTTT

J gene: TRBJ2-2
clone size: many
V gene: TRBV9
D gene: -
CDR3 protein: CASSVVEPANTGELFF
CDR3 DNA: TGTGCCAGCAGCGTAGTTGAACCCGCGAACACCGGGGAGCTGTTTTTT

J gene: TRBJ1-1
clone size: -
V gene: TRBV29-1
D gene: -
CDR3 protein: CSVEVGRVRGTEAFF
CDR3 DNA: TGCAGCGTTGAAGTGGGCAGGGTAAGAGGCACTGAAGCTTTCTTT

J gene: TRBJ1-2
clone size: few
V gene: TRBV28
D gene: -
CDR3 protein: CASSLVAAPPYGYTF
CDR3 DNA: TGTGCCAGCAGTTTGGTGGCAGCCCCCCCCTATGGCTACACCTTC

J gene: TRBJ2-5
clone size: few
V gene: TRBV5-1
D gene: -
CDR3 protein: CASSSGIEGTQYF
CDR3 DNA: TGCGCCAGCAGCTCCGGGATTGAGGGGACCCAGTACTTC

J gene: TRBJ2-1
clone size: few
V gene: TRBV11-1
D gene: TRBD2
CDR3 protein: CASSSPGLAGGSYNEQFF
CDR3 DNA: TGTGCCAGCAGCTCGCCGGGACTAGCGGGAGGGTCCTACAATGAGCAGTTCTTC

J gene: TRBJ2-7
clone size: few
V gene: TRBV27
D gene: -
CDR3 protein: CASSPAQVTPYEQYF
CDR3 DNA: TGTGCCAGCAGTCCGGCCCAGGTAACCCCCTACGAGCAGTACTTC

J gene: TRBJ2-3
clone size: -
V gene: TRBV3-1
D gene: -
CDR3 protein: CASSQDGGGIPDTQYF
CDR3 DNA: TGTGCCAGCAGCCAAGATGGAGGTGGCATCCCAGATACGCAGTATTTT

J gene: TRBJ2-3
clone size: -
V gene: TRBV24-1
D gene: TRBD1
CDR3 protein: CATSVKGQFADTQYF
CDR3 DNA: TGTGCCACCAGTGTGAAGGGACAGTTCGCAGATACGCAGTATTTT

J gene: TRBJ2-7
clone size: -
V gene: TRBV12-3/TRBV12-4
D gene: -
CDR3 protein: CASPDSGGSYEQYF
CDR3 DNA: TGTGCCAGCCCCGACAGCGGAGGATCCTACGAGCAGTACTTC

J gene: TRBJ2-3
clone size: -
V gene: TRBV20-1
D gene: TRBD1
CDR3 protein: CSARGQGSYRDTQYF
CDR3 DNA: TGCAGTGCTAGAGGACAGGGCTCATATAGAGATACGCAGTATTTT

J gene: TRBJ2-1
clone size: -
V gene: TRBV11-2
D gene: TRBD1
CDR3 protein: CASSLRGTGGGGAGNEQFF
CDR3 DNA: TGTGCCAGCAGCTTAAGGGGAACAGGGGGCGGCGGGGCGGGGAATGAGCAGTTCTTC

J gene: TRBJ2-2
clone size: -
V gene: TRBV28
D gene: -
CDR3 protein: CASSPRGVSVGTGELFF
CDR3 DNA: TGTGCCAGCAGTCCAAGGGGGGTCTCCGTTGGCACCGGGGAGCTGTTTTTT

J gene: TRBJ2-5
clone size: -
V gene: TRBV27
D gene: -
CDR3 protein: CASSYHIREQVNQETQYF
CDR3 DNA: TGTGCCAGCAGCTATCATATCCGGGAACAGGTAAATCAAGAGACCCAGTACTTC

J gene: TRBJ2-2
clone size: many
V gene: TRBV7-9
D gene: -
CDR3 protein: CASSLLPGNTGELFF
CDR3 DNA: TGTGCCAGCAGCTTACTGCCGGGGAACACCGGGGAGCTGTTTTTT

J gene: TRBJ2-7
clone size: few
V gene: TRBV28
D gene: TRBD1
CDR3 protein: CASSLSGQGAKQYF
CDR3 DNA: TGTGCCAGCAGTTTATCTGGACAGGGGGCTAAGCAGTACTTC

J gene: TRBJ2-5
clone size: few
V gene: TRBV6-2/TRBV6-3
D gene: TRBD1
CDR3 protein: CASNHGTGVETQYF
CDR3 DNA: TGTGCCAGCAATCACGGGACAGGGGTTGAGACCCAGTACTTC

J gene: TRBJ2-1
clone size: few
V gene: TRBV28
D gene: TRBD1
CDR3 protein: CASLHEGAYNEQFF
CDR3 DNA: TGTGCCAGTCTTCATGAGGGGGCTTACAATGAGCAGTTCTTC